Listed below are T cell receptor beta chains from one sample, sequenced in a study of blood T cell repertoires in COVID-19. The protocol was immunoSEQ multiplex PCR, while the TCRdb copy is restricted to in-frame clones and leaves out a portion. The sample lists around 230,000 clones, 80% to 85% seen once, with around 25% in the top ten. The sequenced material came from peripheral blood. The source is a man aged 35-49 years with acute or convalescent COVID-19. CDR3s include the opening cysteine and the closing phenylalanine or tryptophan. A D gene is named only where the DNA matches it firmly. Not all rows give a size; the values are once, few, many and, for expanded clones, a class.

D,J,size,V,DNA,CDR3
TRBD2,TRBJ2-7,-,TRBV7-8,TGTGCCAGCAGCTTAGGTTCTAGCGGGAGGGCCGGGTACGAGCAGTACTTC,CASSLGSSGRAGYEQYF
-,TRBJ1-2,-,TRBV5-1,TGCGCCAGCAGCTTTTTGGAAATCACGGGGAATGGCTACACCTTC,CASSFLEITGNGYTF
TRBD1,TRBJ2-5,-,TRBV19,TGTGCCAGTAGTATAGACCGGACAGGCCATAGGGAGACCCAGTACTTC,CASSIDRTGHRETQYF
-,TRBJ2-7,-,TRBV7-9,TGTGCCAGCGGCCGGGACTCCATCAACGAGCAGTACTTC,CASGRDSINEQYF
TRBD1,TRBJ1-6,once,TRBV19,TGTGCCAGTAGCAAGCCCCCGCGACAGGGCTTGAGATCACCCCTCCACTTT,CASSKPPRQGLRSPLHF
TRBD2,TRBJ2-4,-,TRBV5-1,TGCGCCAGCAGCCAGCCTCGTAGCGGGAGAGCCAAAAACATTCAGTACTTC,CASSQPRSGRAKNIQYF
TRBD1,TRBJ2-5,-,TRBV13,TGTGCCAGCAGCTCCAGGGGGTCTCGGGAGACCCAGTACTTC,CASSSRGSRETQYF
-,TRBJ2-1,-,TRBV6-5,TGTGCCAGCATCCACAGGGGGGGCGGCAATGAGCAGTTCTTC,CASIHRGGGNEQFF
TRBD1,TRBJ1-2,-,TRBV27,TGTGCCAGCAGTTTAGGGACAGGGTGGGGAGGTGGCTACACCTTC,CASSLGTGWGGGYTF
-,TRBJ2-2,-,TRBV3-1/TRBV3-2,TGTGCCAGCAGCCCCCGGCTAGGGGACACCGGGGAGCTGTTTTTT,CASSPRLGDTGELFF
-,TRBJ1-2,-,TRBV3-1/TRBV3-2,TGTGCCAGCAGCCAAGGCATAGGAGGCTATGGCTACACCTTC,CASSQGIGGYGYTF